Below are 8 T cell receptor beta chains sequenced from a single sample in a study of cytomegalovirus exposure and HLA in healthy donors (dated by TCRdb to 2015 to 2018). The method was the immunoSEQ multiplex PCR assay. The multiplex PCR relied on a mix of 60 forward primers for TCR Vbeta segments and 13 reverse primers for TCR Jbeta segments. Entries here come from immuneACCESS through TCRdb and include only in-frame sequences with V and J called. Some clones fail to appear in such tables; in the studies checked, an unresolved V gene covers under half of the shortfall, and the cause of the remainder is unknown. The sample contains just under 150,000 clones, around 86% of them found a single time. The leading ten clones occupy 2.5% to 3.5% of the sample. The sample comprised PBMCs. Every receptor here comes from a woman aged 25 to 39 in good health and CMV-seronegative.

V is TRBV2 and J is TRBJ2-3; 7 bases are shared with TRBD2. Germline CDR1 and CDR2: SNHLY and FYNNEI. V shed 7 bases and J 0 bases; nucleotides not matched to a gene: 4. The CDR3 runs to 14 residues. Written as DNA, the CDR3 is TGTGCCAGCAAGGCGGGAGTGAGCACAGATACGCAGTATTTT. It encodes CASKAGVSTDTQYF.

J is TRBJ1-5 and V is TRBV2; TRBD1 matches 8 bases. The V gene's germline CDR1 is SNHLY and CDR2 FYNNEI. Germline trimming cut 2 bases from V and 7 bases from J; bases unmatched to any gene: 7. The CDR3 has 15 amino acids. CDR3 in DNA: TGTGCCAGCAGTGAACGGACAGGGTACCCACAGCCCCAGCATTTT. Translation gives CASSERTGYPQPQHF.

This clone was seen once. CDR3 sequence reads: CASSDRVGTEAFF. DNA for the CDR3: TGTGCCAGCAGTGACAGGGTAGGCACTGAAGCTTTCTTT. The chain employs TRBV6-1 and TRBJ1-1, with a weak D call TRBD1 (5 bases). Germline loops: CDR1 MNHNS, CDR2 SASEGT. This CDR3 contains 13 residues. V was clipped by 3 bases and J by 4 bases, with 9 bases between them.

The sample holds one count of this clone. The CDR3 spells CASSLEWADGYTF. The DNA of the CDR3 is TGCGCCAGCAGCTTGGAGTGGGCCGATGGCTACACCTTC. The rearrangement uses TRBV5-1 and TRBJ1-2; no clear D. CDR1 and CDR2 from the germline V gene are SGHRS and YFSETQ. The V gene lost 0 bases and the J gene lost 6 bases, with 9 bases spanning the gap. This CDR3 has 13 residues.

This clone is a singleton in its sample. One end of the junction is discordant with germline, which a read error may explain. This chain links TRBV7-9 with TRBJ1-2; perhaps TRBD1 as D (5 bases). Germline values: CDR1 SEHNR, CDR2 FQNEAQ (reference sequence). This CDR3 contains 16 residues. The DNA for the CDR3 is TGTTCCAGCAGGAACTTAGGGGAGGACACTAACTATGGCTACACCTTC. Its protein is CSSRNLGEDTNYGYTF.

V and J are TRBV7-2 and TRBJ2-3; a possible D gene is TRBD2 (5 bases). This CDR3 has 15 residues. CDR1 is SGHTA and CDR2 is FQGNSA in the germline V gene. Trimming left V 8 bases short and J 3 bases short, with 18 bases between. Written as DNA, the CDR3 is TGTGCCAGCTCGGAGTGGGAGAGGGCAACAGATACGCAGTATTTT. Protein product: CASSEWERATDTQYF. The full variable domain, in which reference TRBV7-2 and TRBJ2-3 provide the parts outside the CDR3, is GAGVSQSPSNKVTEKGKDVELRCDPISGHTALYWYRQSLGQGLEFLIYFQGNSAPDKSGLPSDRFSAERTGGSVSTLTIQRTQQEDSAVYLCASSEWERATDTQYFGPGTRLTVL.

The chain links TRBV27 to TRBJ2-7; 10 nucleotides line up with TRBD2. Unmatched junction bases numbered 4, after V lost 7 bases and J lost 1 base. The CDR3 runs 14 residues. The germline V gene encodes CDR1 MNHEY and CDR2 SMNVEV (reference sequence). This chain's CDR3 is CASTTSGTSYEQYF. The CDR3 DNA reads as TGTGCCAGCACCACTAGCGGGACTTCCTACGAGCAGTACTTC.

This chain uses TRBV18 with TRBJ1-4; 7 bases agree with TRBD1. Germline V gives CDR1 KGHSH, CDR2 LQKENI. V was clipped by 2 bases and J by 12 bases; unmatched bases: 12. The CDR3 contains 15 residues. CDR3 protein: CASSPYTGELVELFF. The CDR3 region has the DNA TGTGCCAGCTCACCATACACAGGGGAGTTGGTGGAACTGTTTTTT.